This section outlines one T cell receptor (beta chain) sequence together with its context. No antigen is known for it. No base quality information exists; no much larger clone differs at one position. The data derive from a study of blood T cell repertoires in COVID-19 (TCRdb year 2020). Turning to the overall study: The collaborator samples originated in the United States, Italy and Spain and spanned the acute and convalescent phases of COVID-19. A freely available public database, intended as a resource for researchers studying the immune response to SARS-CoV-2, is where the repertoires were released. Deeply sampled blood TCRbeta repertoires from subjects exposed to, actively infected with, or recovered from COVID-19 were included in the dataset. Where HLA class I and class II types were available, the types were taken from metadata supplied by the sample provider, not from assay-based typing. The prospective study material was composed of cDNA or gDNA derived from T cells, B-cell-depleted T cells, or PBMCs. Samples came from the ongoing ImmuneRACE study (first 160 participants) plus 1,254 subjects from 6 global collaborators. A de-identified subject ID, COVID-19 status, age in years and sex were almost always included in the sample metadata. Broad study findings and their caveats: The amount of clinical and demographic metadata varied by source and participant and was provided uncurated.

The immunoSEQ Assay, a bias-controlled multiplex PCR, was used to amplify TCRbeta CDR3 regions from genomic DNA. The published analysis was carried out like this. The number of nucleated cells in each sample was estimated from the amplification of reference gene primers within the assay. To quantify the absolute abundance of each unique TCRbeta CDR3 rearrangement, sequence reads were collapsed and filtered. For each sample, productive Simpson clonality was calculated by taking the square root of Simpson's diversity index across productive rearrangements. Sourced from immuneACCESS, this table was stored by TCRdb with only in-frame sequences that have V and J called. A share of the clones is absent; for the studies checked, an unresolved V gene accounts for under half, and the remainder has no known explanation. V and J calls and clone size are as listed in that table; D and trimming were resolved from the DNA. The sample has around 94,000 clones on record, 60% to 80% of them singletons. The top ten clones comprise 7.5% to 10% of the sample.

Trimming accounts for 3 bases at V and 4 bases at J, while the number of junction bases matched to no gene is 3. The germline V gene gives CDR1 as SGDLS and CDR2 as YYNGEE. Including the terminal cysteine and phenylalanine, the CDR3 comprises 14 residues. Only the CDR3 part of the read is kept: 42 bases, read in frame from the first base. Each collaborating institution followed its own protocols to collect whole blood in K2EDTA tubes. Collaborator samples were shipped for TCRbeta analysis as frozen whole blood, isolated PBMCs, or DNA extracted from either sample type. Here the chain combines TRBV9 and TRBJ2-1, and TRBD2 matches 8 of the central bases. This receptor was taken from a man aged 60 to 69 with active or convalescent COVID-19. Sample: peripheral blood. The sequenced DNA: TGTGCCAGCAGCGATGGGACTAGATACAATGAGCAGTTCTTC. This is translated as CASSDGTRYNEQFF.